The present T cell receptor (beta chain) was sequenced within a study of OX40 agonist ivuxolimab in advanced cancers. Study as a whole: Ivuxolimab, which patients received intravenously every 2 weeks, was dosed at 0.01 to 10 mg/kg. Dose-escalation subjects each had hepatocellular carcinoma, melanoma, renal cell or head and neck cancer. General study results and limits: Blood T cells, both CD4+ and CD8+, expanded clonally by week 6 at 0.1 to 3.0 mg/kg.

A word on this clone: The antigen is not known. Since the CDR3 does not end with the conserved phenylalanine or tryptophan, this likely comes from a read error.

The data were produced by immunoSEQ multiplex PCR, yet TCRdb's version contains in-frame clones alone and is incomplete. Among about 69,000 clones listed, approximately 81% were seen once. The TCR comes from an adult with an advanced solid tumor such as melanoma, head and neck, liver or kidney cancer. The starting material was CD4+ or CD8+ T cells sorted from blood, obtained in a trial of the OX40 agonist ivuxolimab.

The CDR3 DNA reads TGTGCCAGCAGTTATGTAGGGGGCTCAAACAACGAGCAGTACCTC. It encodes CASSYVGGSNNEQYL. The chain joins TRBV6-6 to TRBJ2-7; 7 bases are a match to TRBD1. Germline CDR1 reads MNHNY; CDR2 reads SVGAGI (reference sequence). The CDR3 spans 15 residues. The trim removed 3 bases at V and 5 bases at J, leaving 10 bases unmatched.